These T cell receptor beta chains were read from a single sample in a study of blood T cells in healthy people across ages. TCRdb reanalysed the 5' RACE reads using MiXCR and keeps one entry per CDR3 protein. The data hold roughly 680,000 distinct CDR3 sequences, with about 52% observed a single time. Sequencing input: blood. Receptors were obtained from a woman aged 55-70 years in good health. Both conserved end residues are part of each CDR3. A D gene is named only where the DNA matches it firmly. Size is stated for part of the rows, as once, few or many counts, or as a class when the clone is expanded.

abundance,d_gene,v_gene,j_gene,CDR3aa,CDR3nt
.,.,TRBV12-3/TRBV12-4,TRBJ1-6,CASSLVQGNSPLHF,TGTGCCAGCAGTTTAGTTCAGGGAAATTCACCCCTCCACTTT
few,TRBD2,TRBV28,TRBJ2-3,CASSSGLAGADTQYF,TGTGCCAGCAGTTCGGGACTAGCGGGGGCTGATACGCAGTATTTT
.,.,TRBV5-1,TRBJ2-1,CASATGRMNNEQFF,TGCGCCAGCGCCACAGGGAGGATGAACAATGAGCAGTTCTTC
.,TRBD1,TRBV15,TRBJ2-1,CATSLTGAYNEQFF,TGTGCCACCAGCCTGACAGGGGCCTACAATGAGCAGTTCTTC
.,TRBD1,TRBV7-6,TRBJ1-2,CASSLVPRGWSFAGYTF,TGTGCCAGCAGCTTAGTACCCAGGGGGTGGTCCTTCGCTGGCTACACCTTC
few,.,TRBV20-1,TRBJ2-5,CSAPTITQNQETQYF,TGCAGTGCCCCAACAATAACACAGAACCAAGAGACCCAGTACTTC
many,.,TRBV20-1,TRBJ2-1,CSAIQGDYNEQFF,TGCAGTGCTATCCAAGGAGACTACAATGAGCAGTTCTTC
.,TRBD1,TRBV7-9,TRBJ2-3,CASSSQGASEADTQYF,TGTGCCAGCAGCTCACAGGGGGCGAGTGAGGCAGATACGCAGTATTTT
few,TRBD2,TRBV9,TRBJ2-5,CASSVGGTHIQETQYF,TGTGCCAGCAGCGTCGGGGGGACCCACATCCAAGAGACCCAGTACTTC
.,TRBD2,TRBV7-8,TRBJ2-3,CASSIAGGSNRDTQYF,TGTGCCAGCAGCATAGCGGGAGGGTCTAACCGGGATACGCAGTATTTT
few,TRBD2,TRBV20-1,TRBJ2-1,CSASTSVVNEQFF,TGCAGTGCTAGCACTAGCGTAGTCAATGAGCAGTTCTTC
many,.,TRBV7-3,TRBJ2-3,CASSLSNRATDTQYF,TGTGCCAGCAGCTTGAGCAACAGGGCCACAGATACGCAGTATTTT
.,.,TRBV28,TRBJ2-7,CASSFIIWQESNYEQYF,TGTGCCAGCAGTTTCATAATCTGGCAAGAATCAAACTACGAGCAGTACTTC
.,TRBD2,TRBV7-9,TRBJ2-1,CASSPGLAGGSYNEQFF,TGTGCCAGCAGCCCGGGTTTAGCGGGAGGCTCCTACAATGAGCAGTTCTTC
.,.,TRBV6-1,TRBJ2-6,CASNENRYSGADVLTF,TGTGCCAGCAACGAAAACAGGTACTCTGGGGCCGACGTCCTGACTTTC
.,.,TRBV10-3,TRBJ2-7,CAIRDRDSFSYEQYF,TGTGCCATCAGGGACCGGGACTCCTTCTCCTACGAGCAGTACTTC
.,TRBD2,TRBV24-1,TRBJ2-1,CATSDAVLARDNEQFF,TGTGCCACCAGTGACGCGGTACTAGCGAGAGACAATGAGCAGTTCTTC
.,TRBD1,TRBV28,TRBJ2-5,CASSYPGQKGTQYF,TGTGCCAGCAGTTATCCGGGACAGAAGGGGACCCAGTACTTC
.,.,TRBV19,TRBJ2-7,CASSIPGDKEQYF,TGTGCCAGTAGTATACCAGGGGATAAGGAGCAGTACTTC
.,TRBD2,TRBV2,TRBJ2-2,CASSTSGRNTGELFF,TGTGCCAGCTCCACTAGCGGGAGGAACACCGGGGAGCTGTTTTTT
.,.,TRBV7-2,TRBJ2-4,CASSLVGIGIQYF,TGTGCCAGCAGCTTAGTAGGTATCGGCATTCAGTACTTC
.,.,TRBV3-1,TRBJ1-1,CASSALRGNTEAFF,TGTGCCAGCAGCGCTCTCAGGGGTAACACTGAAGCTTTCTTT